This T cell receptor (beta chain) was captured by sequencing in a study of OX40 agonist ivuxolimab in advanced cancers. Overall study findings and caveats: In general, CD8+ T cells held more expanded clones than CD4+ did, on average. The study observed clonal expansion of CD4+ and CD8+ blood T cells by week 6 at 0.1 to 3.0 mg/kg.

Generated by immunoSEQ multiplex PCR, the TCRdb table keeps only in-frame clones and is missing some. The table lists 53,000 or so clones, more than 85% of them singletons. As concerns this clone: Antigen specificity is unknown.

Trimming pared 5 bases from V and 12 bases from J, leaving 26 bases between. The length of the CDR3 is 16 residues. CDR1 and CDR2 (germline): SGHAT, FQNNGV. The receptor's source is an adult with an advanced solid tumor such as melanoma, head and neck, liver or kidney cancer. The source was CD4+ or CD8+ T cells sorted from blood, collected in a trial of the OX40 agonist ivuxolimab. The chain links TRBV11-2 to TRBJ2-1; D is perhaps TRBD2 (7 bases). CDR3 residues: CASSPSGTHYNEGQFF. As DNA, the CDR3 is TGTGCCAGCAGCCCAAGCGGGACACATTACAATGAGGGGCAGTTCTTC.